The T cell receptor beta chain under discussion was sequenced for a study of prognosis after radiotherapy for stage I lung cancer. This clonotype came up many times. Genomic DNA provided the template from which TCR beta CDR3 was amplified by two-round multiplex PCR. During first-round PCR, primers specific to each TRBV and TRBJ gene were used. Each CDR3 protein is one row after TCRdb ran MiXCR on the multiplex PCR reads. Here the sample spans almost 20,000 distinct CDR3 sequences, about a quarter being singletons. The germline CDR1 and CDR2 sequences are MDHEN and SYDVKM. The CDR3 spans 17 residues. The V and J ends lost 6 bases and 0 bases respectively, with 18 bases between them.

The chain has TRBV28 and TRBJ1-5; maybe TRBD1 (5 bases). The sequence was collected from a donor over 45 with non-small cell lung cancer. Sequenced here: PBMCs, sampled before or after stereotactic body radiation therapy (not recorded which). The CDR3: CASSVTEGLYSNQPQHF. For the CDR3, the DNA is TGTGCCAGCAGCGTGACAGAGGGCCTGTATAGCAATCAGCCCCAGCATTTT.